These 11 T cell receptor beta chains were all obtained from the same sample, sequenced in a study of CD8 T cells in ankylosing spondylitis (dated by TCRdb to the late 2010s). The method behind the library was 5' RACE. Sequencing relied on an Illumina HiSeq 2500. TCRdb passed the public sequencing reads through fastp at Q25 and MiXCR, retaining productive beta sequences. Entries that share a CDR3 protein sequence are merged under the most common genes and DNA. A total of some 250,000 distinct CDR3 sequences appear in this sample, 8% to 9.5% of them only once. About 6.5% of the sample goes to the ten largest clones. Sequenced input: blood, either unsorted or a sorted T cell fraction (not recorded which). Receptor source: a male donor with ankylosing spondylitis or in good health (not recorded which).

The CDR3 nucleotides read TGCGCCAGCAGCCCCGGACGAGGGGTGAACACTGAAGCTTTCTTT. Protein: CASSPGRGVNTEAFF. The chain joins TRBV4-3 to TRBJ1-1, with D possibly TRBD1 on 5 matching bases. Between the trimmed V and J ends, which lost 4 bases and 0 bases, there was a span of 12 bases. The germline gives CDR1 LGHNA, CDR2 YSLEER. The CDR3 extends over 15 amino acids.

This clonotype was counted ten times or more. V and J are TRBV7-9 and TRBJ2-7; D is possibly TRBD1 (6 bases). Trimming removed 3 bases from V and 7 bases from J, with 10 bases in between. From germline, CDR1 is SEHNR and CDR2 FQNEAQ (reference sequence). The CDR3 has 12 amino acids. CDR3 loop: CASSLTTGEQYF. DNA of the CDR3: TGTGCCAGCAGCTTGACAACAGGGGAGCAGTACTTC.

This clonotype was picked up many times. The chain recombines TRBV5-1 with TRBJ2-3; 7 bases are shared with TRBD2. Germline V CDR1 and CDR2: SGHRS, YFSETQ. The CDR3 length is 15 residues. Losses at the gene ends were 2 bases for V and 1 base for J; bases not matched to a gene: 4. This chain's CDR3 is CASSFTGGRTDTQYF. CDR3 nucleotides: TGCGCCAGCAGCTTCACGGGAGGCCGCACAGATACGCAGTATTTT.

The gene calls are TRBV7-8 and TRBJ1-1, with D possibly TRBD1 on 5 matching bases. Germline loops: CDR1 SGHVS, CDR2 FQNEAQ. Trimming took off 4 bases at V and 1 base at J, with 13 bases between the two ends. This CDR3 contains 15 residues. CDR3 DNA sequence: TGTGCCAGCAGCTCTGCCCGGGGGAAGAACACTGAAGCTTTCTTT. Encoded protein: CASSSARGKNTEAFF.

In its sample, this clonotype was seen many times. The chain uses TRBV12-5 and TRBJ2-3, with D maybe TRBD2 (5 bases). The CDR3 has 14 residues. Germline V gene lookup returns CDR1 LGHNT and CDR2 FRNRAP. Trimming took 6 bases from V and 4 from J, leaving 14 bases between them. The CDR3 DNA is TGTGCTAGTGGCGGGGATCAGTGGGCAGATACGCAGTATTTT. Protein product: CASGGDQWADTQYF.

This clonotype was observed many times. This sequence joins TRBV18 and TRBJ2-3, with unresolved D. Deletions cut 2 bases from V and 3 bases from J, with 6 bases between. The germline gives CDR1 KGHSH, CDR2 LQKENI. This CDR3 region has 13 residues. The CDR3 sequence is CASSPSSTDTQYF. The CDR3 coding sequence is TGTGCCAGCTCACCATCGTCTACAGATACGCAGTATTTT.

This clonotype showed up many times. Written as DNA, the CDR3 is TGTGCCAGCAGCTTTACGGGGGGCGGGAATCAGCCCCAGCATTTT. Translating gives CASSFTGGGNQPQHF. V and J are TRBV7-2 and TRBJ1-5, with TRBD1 as a possible D gene (6 bases). The CDR3 extends over 15 amino acids. Per germline, CDR1 SGHTA and CDR2 FQGNSA. With 3 bases removed from V and 4 bases from J, the gap between germline ends came to 13 bases.

The chain recombines TRBV7-9 with TRBJ2-3, with 7 bases lining up with TRBD2. The CDR3 spans 14 residues. Germline CDR1 and CDR2: SEHNR and FQNEAQ (reference sequence). V shed 3 bases, J shed 6 bases, and the junction held 6 bases outside the gene matches. In DNA, the CDR3 is TGTGCCAGCAGCTTGGGGGAGGGTGGTGATACGCAGTATTTT. Translated: CASSLGEGGDTQYF.

This clonotype showed up many times. CDR3 coding DNA: TGCGCCAGCAGCCTGAGGTCTAGGGCTAGCGGGGGAAACAATGAGCAGTTCTTC. This encodes CASSLRSRASGGNNEQFF. The chain uses TRBV5-1 and TRBJ2-1; 10 bases line up with TRBD2. Germline values: CDR1 SGHRS, CDR2 YFSETQ. The V gene end was trimmed by 4 bases and the J gene end by 5 bases; junction bases not matched to a gene: 15. CDR3 length: 18 amino acids.

This clonotype was counted a few times. This sequence joins TRBV20-1 and TRBJ2-7; 9 nucleotides match TRBD1. With V trimmed by 6 bases and J by 0 bases, 21 bases remained unmatched. CDR1 is DFQATT and CDR2 is SNEGSKA in the germline V gene (reference sequence). This CDR3 has 19 amino acids. CDR3 residues: CSAESRDREAGAFSYEQYF. Written as DNA, the CDR3 is TGCAGTGCGGAGAGTCGGGACAGGGAAGCCGGGGCGTTCTCCTACGAGCAGTACTTC.

This clonotype was found many times. The chain couples TRBV6-4 to TRBJ2-2; TRBD2 agrees at 8 bases. CDR3 length equals 14 residues. V dropped 4 bases and J dropped 4; count of bases not matched to a gene: 2. The germline V gene has CDR1 MRHNA and CDR2 SNTAGT. CDR3 residues: CASSVSGGTGELFF. CDR3 in DNA: TGTGCCAGCAGTGTCAGCGGGGGCACCGGGGAGCTGTTTTTT.